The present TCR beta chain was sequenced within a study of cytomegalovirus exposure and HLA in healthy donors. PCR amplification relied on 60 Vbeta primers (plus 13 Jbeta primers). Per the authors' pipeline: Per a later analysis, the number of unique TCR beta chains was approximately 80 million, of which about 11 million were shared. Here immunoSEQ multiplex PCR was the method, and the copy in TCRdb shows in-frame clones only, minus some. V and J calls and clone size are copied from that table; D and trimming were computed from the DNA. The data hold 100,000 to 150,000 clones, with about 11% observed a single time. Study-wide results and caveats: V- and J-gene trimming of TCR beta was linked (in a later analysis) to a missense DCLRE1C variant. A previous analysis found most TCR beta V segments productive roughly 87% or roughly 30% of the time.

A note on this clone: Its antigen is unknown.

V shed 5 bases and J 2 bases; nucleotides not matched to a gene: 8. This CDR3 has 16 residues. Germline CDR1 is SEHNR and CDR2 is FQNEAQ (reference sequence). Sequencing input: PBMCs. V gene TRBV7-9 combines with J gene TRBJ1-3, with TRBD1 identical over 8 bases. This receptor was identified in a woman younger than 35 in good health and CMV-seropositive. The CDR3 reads CASSRTGFGTGNTIYF. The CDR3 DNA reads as TGTGCCAGCAGCCGGACAGGGTTCGGCACTGGAAACACCATATATTTT.